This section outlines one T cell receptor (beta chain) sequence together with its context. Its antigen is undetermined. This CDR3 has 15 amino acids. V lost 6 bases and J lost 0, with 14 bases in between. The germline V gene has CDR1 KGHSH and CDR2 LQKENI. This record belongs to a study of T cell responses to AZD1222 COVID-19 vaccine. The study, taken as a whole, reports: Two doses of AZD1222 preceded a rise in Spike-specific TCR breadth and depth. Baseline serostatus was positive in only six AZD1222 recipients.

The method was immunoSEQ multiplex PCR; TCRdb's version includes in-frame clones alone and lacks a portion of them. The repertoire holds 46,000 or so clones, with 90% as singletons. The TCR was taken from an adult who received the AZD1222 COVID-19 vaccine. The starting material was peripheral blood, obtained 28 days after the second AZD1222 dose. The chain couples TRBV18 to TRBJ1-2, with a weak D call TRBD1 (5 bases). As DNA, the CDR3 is TGTGCCAGCTCGAAGGGGAGAGATCCTAACTATGGCTACACCTTC. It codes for CASSKGRDPNYGYTF.